A selection of T cell receptor beta chains follows, all from one sample in a study of shared clonotypes between healthy human individuals. TCRdb's table, derived via immunoSEQ multiplex PCR, lists solely in-frame clones and lacks some. The data contain about 2.4 million clones, 93% of them singletons. Input material: naive CD4+ T cells from PBMCs. These receptors were collected from a man between 18 and 29 years old in good health. Some clones in this sample may be carry-over from other donors' samples. CDR3s include the opening cysteine and the closing phenylalanine or tryptophan. D genes are given only for firm matches. Size is omitted from some rows. Given values are once, few, many or a class for expanded clones.

>TRBJ2-7|TRBV7-2|.|17|.
TGTGCCAGCAGCTTAGATTGGGCGGTCAAGCGAATCTACGAGCAGTACTTC
CASSLDWAVKRIYEQYF
>TRBJ2-3|TRBV5-1|.|16|.
TGCGCCAGCAGCTTGGCCCTAGCGAGGAGCACAGATACGCAGTATTTT
CASSLALARSTDTQYF
>TRBJ2-4|TRBV28|.|13|.
TGTGCCAGCAGTCCTAGGGCATCGAGCATTCAGTACTTC
CASSPRASSIQYF
>TRBJ2-2|TRBV19|.|19|.
TGTGCCAGTACCCCCCGGGGGTTTAGGGCCTCGGGGCTCCCCGGGGAGCTGTTTTTT
CASTPRGFRASGLPGELFF
>TRBJ2-1|TRBV13|.|15|once
TGTGCCAGCAGCTTAGGCGGAAGCTCCTACAATGAGCAGTTCTTC
CASSLGGSSYNEQFF
>TRBJ1-2|TRBV6-5|TRBD1|14|.
TGTGCCAGCAGAGAGATGGGACAGGACTATGGCTACACCTTC
CASREMGQDYGYTF
>TRBJ2-7|TRBV2|.|12|.
TGTGCCAGCGGGGCGATGACCTACGAGCAGTACTTC
CASGAMTYEQYF
>TRBJ2-3|TRBV5-1|TRBD1|18|.
TGCGCCAGCAGCTTGGTGAGGGACAGTAATCCTCAAGGAGATACGCAGTATTTT
CASSLVRDSNPQGDTQYF
>TRBJ1-5|TRBV19|.|14|.
TGTGCCAGTAGTATTCGGGGAGACAATCAGCCCCAGCATTTT
CASSIRGDNQPQHF
>TRBJ1-3|TRBV5-1|.|20|.
TGCGCCAGCAGCTGGGCCCGGCAGGGTACTTATCCATCCCCTGGAAACACCATATATTTT
CASSWARQGTYPSPGNTIYF